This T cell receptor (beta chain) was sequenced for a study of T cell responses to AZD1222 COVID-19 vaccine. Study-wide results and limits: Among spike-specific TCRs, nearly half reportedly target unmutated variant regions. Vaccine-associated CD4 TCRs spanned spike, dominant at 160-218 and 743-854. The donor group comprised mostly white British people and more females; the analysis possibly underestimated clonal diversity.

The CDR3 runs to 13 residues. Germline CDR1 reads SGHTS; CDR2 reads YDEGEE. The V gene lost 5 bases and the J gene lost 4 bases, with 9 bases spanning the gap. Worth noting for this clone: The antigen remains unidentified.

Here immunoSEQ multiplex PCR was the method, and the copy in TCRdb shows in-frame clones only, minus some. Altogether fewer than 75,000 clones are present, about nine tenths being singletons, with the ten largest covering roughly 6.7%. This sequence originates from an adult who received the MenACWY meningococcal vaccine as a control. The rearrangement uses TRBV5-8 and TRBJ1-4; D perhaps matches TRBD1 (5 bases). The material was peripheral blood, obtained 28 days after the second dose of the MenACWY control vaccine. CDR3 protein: CASSWDFNEKLFF. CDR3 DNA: TGTGCCAGCAGTTGGGACTTTAATGAAAAACTGTTTTTT.